What follows are 11 T cell receptor beta chains derived from one specimen sequenced in a study of blood T cell repertoires in COVID-19. The protocol was immunoSEQ multiplex PCR, while the TCRdb copy is restricted to in-frame clones and leaves out a portion. The sample shows over 300,000 clones, 89% of them seen only once. Sample: peripheral blood. All receptors derive from a man between 40 and 49 years old with acute or convalescent COVID-19.

V gene TRBV19 combines with J gene TRBJ2-1; 11 nucleotides match TRBD2. The germline gives CDR1 LNHDA, CDR2 SQIVND (reference sequence). V gave up 4 bases and J gave up 6 bases; unmatched junction bases: 8. CDR3 length equals 16 residues. CDR3 DNA sequence: TGTGCCAGTAGTACTCGTGGACTAGCGGGTCTCAATGAGCAGTTCTTC. It translates to CASSTRGLAGLNEQFF.

The V call is TRBV7-6, the J call TRBJ2-3, with TRBD2 matching over 9 bases. Trimming at V came to 6 bases and at J to 8 bases, leaving 12 bases not matched to a gene. There are 15 residues in the CDR3. The germline V gene encodes CDR1 SGHVS and CDR2 FNYEAQ. The CDR3 sequence: CASSPLAGPDVTQYF. The CDR3 DNA sequence: TGTGCCAGCAGTCCTCTAGCGGGGCCGGACGTTACGCAGTATTTT.

This rearrangement joins TRBV9 to TRBJ1-1; 7 nucleotides agree with TRBD1. Germline V gene lookup returns CDR1 SGDLS and CDR2 YYNGEE. The CDR3 contains 13 residues. J lost 8 bases, V lost 3 bases, and 7 bases had no gene match. The CDR3 DNA is TGTGCCAGCAGCGCCCGACAGGGCCTCGAAGCTTTCTTT. Its translation: CASSARQGLEAFF.

The sample holds many counts of this clone. The chain carries TRBV7-9 and TRBJ1-2; no reliable D call. This CDR3 region has 14 residues. Germline values: CDR1 SEHNR, CDR2 FQNEAQ (reference sequence). V was clipped by 5 bases and J by 6 bases, with 16 bases between them. The CDR3, as DNA: TGTGCCAGCAGCCCCCTCGGTGGTTCGGATGGCTACACCTTC. Translation gives CASSPLGGSDGYTF.

This chain uses TRBV28 with TRBJ2-3; perhaps TRBD1 as D (5 bases). Trimming took off 0 bases at V and 3 bases at J, with 7 bases between the two ends. From germline, CDR1 is MDHEN and CDR2 SYDVKM. This CDR3 is built from 14 residues. CDR3 loop: CASSLWTDTDTQYF. The CDR3 DNA sequence: TGTGCCAGCAGTTTATGGACAGATACAGATACGCAGTATTTT.

The chain employs TRBV19 and TRBJ2-2; D may be TRBD2 (6 bases). The germline V and J ends were trimmed by 2 bases and 5 bases, with 12 bases remaining between them. CDR1 is LNHDA, CDR2 SQIVND, per germline (reference sequence). This CDR3 contains 15 residues. The CDR3 DNA sequence: TGTGCCAGTAGTATATTAGGGGCGGGGACCGGGGAGCTGTTTTTT. It encodes CASSILGAGTGELFF.

For the CDR3, the DNA is TGCAGCGTTGATCTGGACGGTCGGGATAATACGCAGTATTTT. It codes for CSVDLDGRDNTQYF. The chain uses TRBV29-1 and TRBJ2-3; tentative D call: TRBD2 (5 bases). Trimming shortened V by 3 bases and J by 7 bases, and 17 bases separated the two germline ends. Germline CDR1 SQVTM, CDR2 ANQGSEA. This CDR3 comprises 14 residues.

Remarks on this clone: Other DNA sequences in this specimen translate into the identical CDR3. V and J are TRBV19 and TRBJ1-1; D is possibly TRBD1 (5 bases). The V end was cut by 1 base, the J end by 5 bases, with 11 bases between. CDR3 length equals 14 residues. The germline CDR1 and CDR2 sequences are LNHDA and SQIVND (reference sequence). The CDR3 DNA reads as TGTGCCAGTAGTATAGGGGGGGGTAGGACTGAAGCTTTCTTT. It yields the protein CASSIGGGRTEAFF.

V usage is TRBV27 and J usage is TRBJ2-4; 7 nucleotides line up with TRBD1. Germline V gene data show CDR1 as MNHEY and CDR2 as SMNVEV (reference sequence). V trimming: 6 bases; J trimming: 8 bases; junction bases outside the gene matches: 10. The CDR3 sequence is 14 residues long. The DNA of the CDR3 is TGTGCCAGCAGCCGCCTAGCAGGGGGTGACATTCAGTACTTC. This translates into CASSRLAGGDIQYF.

The V and J genes are TRBV5-1 and TRBJ2-7, with D perhaps TRBD1 (6 bases). V was trimmed by 4 bases and J by 6 bases, leaving 11 bases between them. The CDR3 length is 12 residues. The germline CDR1 and CDR2 sequences are SGHRS and YFSETQ. The CDR3 loop reads CASSEDSSEQYF. The CDR3, as DNA: TGCGCCAGCAGCGAGGACAGTTCCGAGCAGTACTTC. Together with reference TRBV5-1 and TRBJ2-7, the CDR3 gives the full variable domain: KAGVTQTPRYLIKTRGQQVTLSCSPISGHRSVSWYQQTPGQGLQFLFEYFSETQRNKGNFPGRFSGRQFSNSRSEMNVSTLELGDSALYLCASSEDSSEQYFGPGTRLTVT.

The genes are TRBV28 and TRBJ1-4; 7 bases align to TRBD1. V was pared by 2 bases and J by 1 base, with 13 bases of the junction left unmatched. This CDR3 region has 19 residues. The germline CDR1 and CDR2 sequences are MDHEN and SYDVKM. This chain's CDR3 is CASSLGSGTAKRTNEKLFF. The CDR3 coding sequence is TGTGCCAGCAGTTTAGGTTCCGGGACAGCTAAAAGAACTAATGAAAAACTGTTTTTT. The full variable domain, completed using reference TRBV28 and TRBJ1-4, is DVKVTQSSRYLVKRTGEKVFLECVQDMDHENMFWYRQDPGLGLRLIYFSYDVKMKEKGDIPEGYSVSREKKERFSLILESASTNQTSMYLCASSLGSGTAKRTNEKLFFGSGTQLSVL.